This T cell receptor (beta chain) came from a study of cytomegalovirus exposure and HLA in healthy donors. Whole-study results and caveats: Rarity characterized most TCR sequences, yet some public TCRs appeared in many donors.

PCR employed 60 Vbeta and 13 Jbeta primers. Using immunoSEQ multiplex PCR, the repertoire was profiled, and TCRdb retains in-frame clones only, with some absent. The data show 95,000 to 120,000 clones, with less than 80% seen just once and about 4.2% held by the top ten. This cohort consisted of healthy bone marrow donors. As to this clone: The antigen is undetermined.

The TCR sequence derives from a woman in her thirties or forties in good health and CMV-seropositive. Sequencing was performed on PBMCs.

Here the CDR3 DNA reads TGCGCCAGCAGCTTGGTGTCTAGCGGAACCTACAATGAGCAGTTCTTC. Protein: CASSLVSSGTYNEQFF. The V and J genes are TRBV5-1 and TRBJ2-1; 7 bases agree with TRBD2. The V and J ends lost 0 bases and 2 bases, in that order; junction bases with no gene match: 5. The CDR3 spans 16 residues. In germline, CDR1 is SGHRS, CDR2 YFSETQ.